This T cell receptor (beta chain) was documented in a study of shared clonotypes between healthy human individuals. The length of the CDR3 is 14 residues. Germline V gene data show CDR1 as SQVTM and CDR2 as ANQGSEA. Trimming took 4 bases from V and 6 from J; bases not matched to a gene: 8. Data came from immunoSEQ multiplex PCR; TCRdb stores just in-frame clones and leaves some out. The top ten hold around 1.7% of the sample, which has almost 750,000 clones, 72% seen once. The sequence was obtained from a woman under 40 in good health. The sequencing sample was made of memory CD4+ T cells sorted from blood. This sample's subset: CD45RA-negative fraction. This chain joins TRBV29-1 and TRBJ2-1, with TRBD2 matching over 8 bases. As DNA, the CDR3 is TGCAGCGTTGCAGGGACTAGTGGCATCAATGAGCAGTTCTTC. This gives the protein CSVAGTSGINEQFF.